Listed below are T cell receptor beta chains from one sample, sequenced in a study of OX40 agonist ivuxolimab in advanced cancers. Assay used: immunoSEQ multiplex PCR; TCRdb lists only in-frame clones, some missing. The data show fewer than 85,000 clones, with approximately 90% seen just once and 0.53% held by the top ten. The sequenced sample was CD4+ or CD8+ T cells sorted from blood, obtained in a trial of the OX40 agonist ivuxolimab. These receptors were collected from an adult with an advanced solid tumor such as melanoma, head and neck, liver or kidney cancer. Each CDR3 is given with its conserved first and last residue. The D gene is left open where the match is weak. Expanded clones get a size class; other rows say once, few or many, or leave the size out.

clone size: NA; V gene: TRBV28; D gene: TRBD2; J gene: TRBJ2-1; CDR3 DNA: TGTGCCAGCACCAATGGCGGACTAGCGGGAGCTAATGAGCAGTTCTTC; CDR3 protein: CASTNGGLAGANEQFF
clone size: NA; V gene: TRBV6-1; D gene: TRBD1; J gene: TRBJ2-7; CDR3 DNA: TGTGCCAGCAGTGAAGGCCAGGGGGTTAGGTACGAGCAGTACTTC; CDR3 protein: CASSEGQGVRYEQYF
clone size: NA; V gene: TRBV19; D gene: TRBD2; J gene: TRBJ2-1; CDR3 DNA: TGTGCCAGTAGTCATTGGACTAGCGCCAACTACAATGAGCAGTTCTTC; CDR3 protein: CASSHWTSANYNEQFF
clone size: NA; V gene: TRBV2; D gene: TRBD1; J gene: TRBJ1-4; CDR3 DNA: TGTGCCAGCAGTATACAGGGGGGCGATGAAAAACTGTTTTTT; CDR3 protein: CASSIQGGDEKLFF
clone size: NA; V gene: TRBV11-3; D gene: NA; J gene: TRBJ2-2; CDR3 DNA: TGTGCCAGCAGTCCAACAACGGGGGCCACCGGGGAGCTGTTTTTT; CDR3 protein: CASSPTTGATGELFF
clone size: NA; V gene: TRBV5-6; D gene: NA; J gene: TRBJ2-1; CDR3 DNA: TGTGCCAGCAGCTTGGTAGGTGGCAATGAGCAGTTCTTC; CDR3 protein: CASSLVGGNEQFF
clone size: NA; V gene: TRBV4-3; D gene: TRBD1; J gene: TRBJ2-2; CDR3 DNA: TGCGCCAGCAGCCACGACAGGGGGACCGGGGAGCTGTTTTTT; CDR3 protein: CASSHDRGTGELFF
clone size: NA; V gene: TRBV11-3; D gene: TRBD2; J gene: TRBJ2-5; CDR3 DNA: TGTGCCAGCGGGAGGGCACAAGAGACCCAGTACTTC; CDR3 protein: CASGRAQETQYF
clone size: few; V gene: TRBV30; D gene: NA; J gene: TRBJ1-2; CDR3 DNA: TGTGCCTGGACTATGGGGTCTAACTATGGCTACACCTTC; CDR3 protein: CAWTMGSNYGYTF
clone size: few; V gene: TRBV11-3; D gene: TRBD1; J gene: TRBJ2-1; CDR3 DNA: TGTGCCAGCAGCGAGAGACAGGGGATTGTAGATGAGCAGTTCTTC; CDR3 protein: CASSERQGIVDEQFF
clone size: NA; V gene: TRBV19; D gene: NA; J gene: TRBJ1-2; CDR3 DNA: TGTGCCAGTAGTATCGGGCAGAACAACTATGGCTACACCTTC; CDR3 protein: CASSIGQNNYGYTF
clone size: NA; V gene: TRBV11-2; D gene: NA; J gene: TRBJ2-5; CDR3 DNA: TGTGCCAGCACCAATAGGGGGCTAGCGGGTGAGACCCAGTACTTC; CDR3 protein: CASTNRGLAGETQYF
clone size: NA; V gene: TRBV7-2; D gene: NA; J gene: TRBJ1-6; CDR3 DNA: TGTGCCAGCAGCTTAGATACTGGTAGGGACTCACCCCTCCACTTT; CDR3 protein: CASSLDTGRDSPLHF
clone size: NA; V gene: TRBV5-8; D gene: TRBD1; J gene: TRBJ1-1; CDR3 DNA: TGTGCCAGCAGCTTGAGGACAGGGAGGCCTGAAGCTTTCTTT; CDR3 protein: CASSLRTGRPEAFF
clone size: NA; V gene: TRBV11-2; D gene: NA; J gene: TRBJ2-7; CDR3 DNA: TGTGCCAGCACCTCCCCTACTAACGGGATTCGTGAGCAGTACTTC; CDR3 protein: CASTSPTNGIREQYF
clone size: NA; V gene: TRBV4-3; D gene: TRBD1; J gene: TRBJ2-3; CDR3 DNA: TGCGCCAGCAGCCACCTCGGGACAGGGTCAGATACGCAGTATTTT; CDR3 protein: CASSHLGTGSDTQYF
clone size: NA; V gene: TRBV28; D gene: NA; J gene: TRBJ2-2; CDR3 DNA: TGTGCCAGCAGTTTGGGGCGGAACACCGGGGAGCTGTTTTTT; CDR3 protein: CASSLGRNTGELFF
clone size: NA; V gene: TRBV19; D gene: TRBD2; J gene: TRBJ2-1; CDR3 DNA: TGTGCCAGTAGTATAAGCGGGAGAACCTACAATGAGCAGTTCTTC; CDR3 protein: CASSISGRTYNEQFF
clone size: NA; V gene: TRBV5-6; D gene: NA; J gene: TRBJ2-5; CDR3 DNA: TGTGCCAGCAGCGGGCGGGACAGAGAGACCCAGTACTTC; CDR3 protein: CASSGRDRETQYF
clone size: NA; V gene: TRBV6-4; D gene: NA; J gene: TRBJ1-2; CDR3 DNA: TGTGCCAGCAGTGACTCGAGGGCAGAAAAAGGCTATGGCTACACCTTC; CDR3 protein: CASSDSRAEKGYGYTF
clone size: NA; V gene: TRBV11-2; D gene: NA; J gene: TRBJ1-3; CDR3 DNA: TGTGCCAGCAGCTTGTTAGGGCCTGGAAACACCATATATTTT; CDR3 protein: CASSLLGPGNTIYF
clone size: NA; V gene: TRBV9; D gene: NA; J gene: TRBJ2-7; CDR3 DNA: TGTGCCAGCAGCGTAGTCGACTTCCCGTCTGGGGAGCAGTACTTC; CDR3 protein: CASSVVDFPSGEQYF
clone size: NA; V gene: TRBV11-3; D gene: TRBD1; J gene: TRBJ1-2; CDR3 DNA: TGTGCCAGCAGCTCAGAGGGGACAGTCTATGGCTACACCTTC; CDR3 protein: CASSSEGTVYGYTF
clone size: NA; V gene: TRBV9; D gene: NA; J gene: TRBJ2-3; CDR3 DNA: TGTGCCAGCAGCGTAGAGGACGGACTCACAGATACGCAGTATTTT; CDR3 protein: CASSVEDGLTDTQYF
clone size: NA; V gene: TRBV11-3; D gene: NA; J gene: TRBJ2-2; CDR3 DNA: TGTGCCAGCAGCTCACCCTGGTCCGACACCGGGGAGCTGTTTTTT; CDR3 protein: CASSSPWSDTGELFF
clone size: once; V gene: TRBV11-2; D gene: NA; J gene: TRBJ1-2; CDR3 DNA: TGTGCCAGCATGGGCGTTCGACGAGCTAACTATGGCTACACCTTC; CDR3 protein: CASMGVRRANYGYTF
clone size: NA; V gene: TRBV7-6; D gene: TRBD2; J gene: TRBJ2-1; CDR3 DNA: TGTGCCAGCAGCCGGACCGGGGGGGCAAATGAGCAGTTCTTC; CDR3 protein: CASSRTGGANEQFF
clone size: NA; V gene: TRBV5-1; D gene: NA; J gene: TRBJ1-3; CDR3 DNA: TGCGCCAGCAGCTTGGTTGCCGGAAACACCATATATTTT; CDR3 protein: CASSLVAGNTIYF
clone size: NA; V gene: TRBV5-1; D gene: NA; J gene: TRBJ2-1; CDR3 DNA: TGCGCCAGCAGCTTGGCAGGGCAGGGGTCCTACAATGAGCAGTTCTTC; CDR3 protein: CASSLAGQGSYNEQFF